The rows below give T cell receptor beta chains drawn from one sample of a study of T cell repertoires in cytomegalovirus infection. TCRdb analysed the reads with MiXCR anew, one entry per CDR3 protein. Here the sample spans hundreds of thousands of distinct CDR3 sequences, 17% being singletons. Sequencing was carried out using PBMCs. These receptors were collected from a human donor in good health (CMV status not recorded). Some clones in this sample may be carry-over from other donors' samples. Both conserved end residues are part of each CDR3. D genes are given only for firm matches. A row's size may be missing; if present it is once, few, many or a size class.

v_call	j_call	d_call	clone_size	cdr3_nt	cdr3_aa
TRBV28	TRBJ2-2	NA	many	TGTGCCAGCAGTTTAAACGGCCAGGCGAACACCGGGGAGCTGTTTTTT	CASSLNGQANTGELFF
TRBV9	TRBJ2-7	NA	NA	TGTGCCAGCAGCAGACAAACCACCGGGACTTACGAGCAGTACTTC	CASSRQTTGTYEQYF
TRBV9	TRBJ2-7	NA	few	TGTGCCAGCAGCACCCGCCCATGGAGGGCCCAGGGCGAGCAGTACTTC	CASSTRPWRAQGEQYF
TRBV12-3/TRBV12-4	TRBJ1-3	NA	few	TGTGCCAGCAGTTTAGGTACAGGGCGGCCGGGAAACACCATATATTTT	CASSLGTGRPGNTIYF
TRBV28	TRBJ1-5	NA	NA	TGTGCCAGCAACACCCGGGTCCAGCCCCAGCATTTT	CASNTRVQPQHF
TRBV7-2	TRBJ2-1	TRBD1	many	TGTGCCAGCAGCCTGGGGGCGCCAGGGGGCAATGAGCAGTTCTTC	CASSLGAPGGNEQFF
TRBV12-3/TRBV12-4	TRBJ1-5	NA	many	TGTGCCAGCAGTTTTGGCAATCAGCCCCAGCATTTT	CASSFGNQPQHF
TRBV28	TRBJ2-5	NA	few	TGTGCCAGCAGTTCCCCTATGTCCCGAGAGACCCAGTACTTC	CASSSPMSRETQYF
TRBV12-3/TRBV12-4	TRBJ1-2	NA	many	TGTGCCAGCATCATCAGGGAGTCTGATGGCTACACCTTC	CASIIRESDGYTF
TRBV6-6	TRBJ2-2	NA	many	TGTGCCAGCAGTTACTCGGGGCGGGGCGGCACCGGGGAGCTGTTTTTT	CASSYSGRGGTGELFF
TRBV27	TRBJ1-6	NA	NA	TGTGCCAGCTCCCAAAGGAACAATTCACCCCTCCACTTT	CASSQRNNSPLHF
TRBV19	TRBJ1-2	NA	many	TGTGCCAGTAGATCGGTGGACGCCAACTATGGCTACACCTTC	CASRSVDANYGYTF
TRBV18	TRBJ2-3	TRBD2	few	TGTGCCAGCTCACCACGGGATAGCGGGGGACACACAGATACGCAGTATTTT	CASSPRDSGGHTDTQYF
TRBV11-1	TRBJ2-3	TRBD2	many	TGTGCCAGCAGCCCCACCCTACGAAGACTAGCGGGGGCAGATACGCAGTATTTT	CASSPTLRRLAGADTQYF
TRBV28	TRBJ2-2	NA	NA	TGTGCCAGCCGTGACGACCTAGCTCGGGCCGGGGAGCTGTTTTTT	CASRDDLARAGELFF
TRBV28	TRBJ1-4	NA	once	TGTGCCAGCAGTTTCTTGGAAAAACTGTTTTTT	CASSFLEKLFF
TRBV29-1	TRBJ1-1	NA	few	TGCAGCGTTGGCAGGAATATGGAGAACACTGAAGCTTTCTTT	CSVGRNMENTEAFF
TRBV6-4	TRBJ2-3	TRBD1	NA	TGTGCCAGCAGTGACTTGACAGGGGGAACAGATACGCAGTATTTT	CASSDLTGGTDTQYF
TRBV4-3	TRBJ2-6	NA	NA	TGCGCCAGCAGCCAAGAGGCAGTAGGGGAGACATCTGGGGCCAACGTCCTGACTTTC	CASSQEAVGETSGANVLTF
TRBV4-2	TRBJ2-7	TRBD2	once	TGTGCCAGCAGCCCCGAGGGCGGGGGAAAAATCTACGAGCAGTACTTC	CASSPEGGGKIYEQYF
TRBV7-2	TRBJ2-7	NA	many	TGTGCCAGCAGCCCGGGACACATCGACGAGCAGTACTTC	CASSPGHIDEQYF
TRBV28	TRBJ1-5	NA	many	TGTGCCAGCAGTTTAAGGTTTTGGAGGGTTGGGGGCAATCAGCCCCAGCATTTT	CASSLRFWRVGGNQPQHF
TRBV28	TRBJ2-7	NA	NA	TGTGCCAGCAGTTTACCAGCGGCATCCTACGAGCAGTACTTC	CASSLPAASYEQYF
TRBV2	TRBJ1-6	TRBD1	few	TGTGCCAGCAGTTCTGGACAGGGAGAGTCACCCCTCCACTTT	CASSSGQGESPLHF
TRBV4-2	TRBJ1-2	NA	few	TGTGCCAGCAGCCAAGAGCGGGGGCTCAACTATGGCTACACCTTC	CASSQERGLNYGYTF
TRBV20-1	TRBJ1-5	TRBD1	few	TGCAGTGCTAGAACTGGACAGGGAGGCCAGCCCCAGCATTTT	CSARTGQGGQPQHF